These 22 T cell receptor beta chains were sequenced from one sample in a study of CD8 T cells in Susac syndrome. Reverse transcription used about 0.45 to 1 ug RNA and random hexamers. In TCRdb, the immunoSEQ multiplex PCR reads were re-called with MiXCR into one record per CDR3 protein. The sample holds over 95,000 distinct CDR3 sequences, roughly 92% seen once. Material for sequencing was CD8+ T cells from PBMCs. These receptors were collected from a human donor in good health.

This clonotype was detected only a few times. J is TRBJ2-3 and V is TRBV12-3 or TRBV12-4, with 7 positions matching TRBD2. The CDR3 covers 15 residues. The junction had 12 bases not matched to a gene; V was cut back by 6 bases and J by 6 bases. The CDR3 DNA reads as TGTGCCAGCAGCTCACTAGCCGGGGGGACTGATACGCAGTATTTT. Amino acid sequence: CASSSLAGGTDTQYF.

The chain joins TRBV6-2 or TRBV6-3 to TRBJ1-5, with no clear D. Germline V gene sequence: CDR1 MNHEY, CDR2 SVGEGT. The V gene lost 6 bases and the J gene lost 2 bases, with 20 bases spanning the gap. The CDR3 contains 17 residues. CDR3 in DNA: TGTGCCAGCAGCCCCCACAGAGGAGATGTTGGCAATCAGCCCCAGCATTTT. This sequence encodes CASSPHRGDVGNQPQHF.

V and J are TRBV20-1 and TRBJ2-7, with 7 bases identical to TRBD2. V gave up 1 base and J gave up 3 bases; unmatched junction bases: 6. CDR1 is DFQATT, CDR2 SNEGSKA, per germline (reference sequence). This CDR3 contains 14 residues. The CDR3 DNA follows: TGCAGTGCTAGAGGGGGGGGGAACGGCTACGAGCAGTACTTC. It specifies CSARGGGNGYEQYF.

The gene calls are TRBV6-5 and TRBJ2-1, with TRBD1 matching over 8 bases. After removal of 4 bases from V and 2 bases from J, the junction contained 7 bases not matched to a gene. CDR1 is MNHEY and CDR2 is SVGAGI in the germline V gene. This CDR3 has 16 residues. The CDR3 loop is CASSSIQGAPYNEQFF. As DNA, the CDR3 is TGTGCCAGCAGTTCGATCCAGGGGGCCCCCTACAATGAGCAGTTCTTC.

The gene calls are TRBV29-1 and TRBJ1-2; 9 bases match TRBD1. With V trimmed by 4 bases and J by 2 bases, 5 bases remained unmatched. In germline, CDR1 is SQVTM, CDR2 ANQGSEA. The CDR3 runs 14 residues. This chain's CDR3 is CSVARTGVNYGYTF. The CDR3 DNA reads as TGCAGCGTTGCGCGGACAGGGGTGAACTATGGCTACACCTTC.

In nucleotides, the CDR3 is TGCAGCGCATCCTGGCTAGCTCTCTACAATGAGCAGTTCTTC. It encodes CSASWLALYNEQFF. The rearrangement joins TRBV29-1 to TRBJ2-1; D is possibly TRBD2 (5 bases). The CDR3 has 14 amino acids. Germline loops: CDR1 SQVTM, CDR2 ANQGSEA. Trimming cost V 7 bases and J 3 bases, with 16 bases left between them.

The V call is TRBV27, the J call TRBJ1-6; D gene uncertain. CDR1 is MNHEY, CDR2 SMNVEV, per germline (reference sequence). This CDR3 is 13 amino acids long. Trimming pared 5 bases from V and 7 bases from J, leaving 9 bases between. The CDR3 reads CASSLTENSPLHF. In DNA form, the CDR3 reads TGTGCCAGCAGTCTGACTGAAAATTCACCCCTCCACTTT.

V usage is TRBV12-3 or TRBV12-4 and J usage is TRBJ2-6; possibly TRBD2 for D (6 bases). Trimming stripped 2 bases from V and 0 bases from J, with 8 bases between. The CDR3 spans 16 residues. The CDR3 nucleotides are TGTGCCAGCAGTTTAACGGGAGCCTCTGGGGCCAACGTCCTGACTTTC. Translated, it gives CASSLTGASGANVLTF.

The CDR3 protein is CASSHANTGELFF. In DNA, the CDR3 is TGTGCCAGCAGCCACGCGAACACCGGGGAGCTGTTTTTT. The genes are TRBV4-2 and TRBJ2-2; D is ambiguous. Trimming took 3 bases from V and 0 from J, leaving 2 bases between them. The V gene's germline CDR1 is LGHNA and CDR2 YNFKEQ. The CDR3 consists of 13 residues.

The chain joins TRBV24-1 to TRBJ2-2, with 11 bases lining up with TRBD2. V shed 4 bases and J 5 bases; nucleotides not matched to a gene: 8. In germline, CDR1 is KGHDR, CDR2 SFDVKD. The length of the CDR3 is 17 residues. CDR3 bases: TGTGCCACCAGTGAATCTGGACTAGCGGGCGTTACCGGGGAGCTGTTTTTT. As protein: CATSESGLAGVTGELFF.

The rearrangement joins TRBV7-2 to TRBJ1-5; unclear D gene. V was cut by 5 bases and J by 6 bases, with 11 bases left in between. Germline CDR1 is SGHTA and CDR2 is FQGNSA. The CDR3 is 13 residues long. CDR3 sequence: CASSDQVSQPQHF. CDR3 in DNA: TGTGCCAGCAGCGACCAAGTTAGTCAGCCCCAGCATTTT.

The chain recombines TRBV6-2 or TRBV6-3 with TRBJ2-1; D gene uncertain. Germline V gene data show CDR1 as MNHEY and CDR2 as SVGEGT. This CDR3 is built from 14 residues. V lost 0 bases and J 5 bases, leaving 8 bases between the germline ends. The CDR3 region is CASSYSRNHNEQFF. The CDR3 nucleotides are TGTGCCAGCAGTTACTCTCGGAATCACAATGAGCAGTTCTTC.

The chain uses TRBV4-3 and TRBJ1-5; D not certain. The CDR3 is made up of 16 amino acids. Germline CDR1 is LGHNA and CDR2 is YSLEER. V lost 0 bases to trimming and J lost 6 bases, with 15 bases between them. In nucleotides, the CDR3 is TGCGCCAGCAGCCAAGATTCGACGGTCCCGAGTCAGCCCCAGCATTTT. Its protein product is CASSQDSTVPSQPQHF.

The CDR3 nucleotides read TGCGCCAGCAGCTTCGACACCAACACTGAAGCTTTCTTT. Residues: CASSFDTNTEAFF. This sequence joins TRBV5-1 and TRBJ1-1; D unclear. The V end lost 2 bases, the J end lost 2 bases, and 7 bases lay between the germline ends. Germline V gene lookup returns CDR1 SGHRS and CDR2 YFSETQ. The CDR3 loop spans 13 amino acids.

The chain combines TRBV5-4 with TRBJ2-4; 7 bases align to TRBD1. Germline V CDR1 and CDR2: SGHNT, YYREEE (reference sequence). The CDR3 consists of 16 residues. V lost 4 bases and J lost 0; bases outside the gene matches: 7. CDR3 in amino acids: CASSAGRGLAKNIQYF. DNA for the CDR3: TGTGCCAGCAGCGCTGGTAGGGGGCTAGCCAAAAACATTCAGTACTTC.

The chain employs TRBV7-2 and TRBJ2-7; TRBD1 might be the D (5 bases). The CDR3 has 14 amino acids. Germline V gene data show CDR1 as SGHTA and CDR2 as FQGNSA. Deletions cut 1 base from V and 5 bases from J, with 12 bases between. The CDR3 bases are TGTGCCAGCAGCTTAGGCCAGGGCGTCCACGAGCAGTACTTC. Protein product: CASSLGQGVHEQYF. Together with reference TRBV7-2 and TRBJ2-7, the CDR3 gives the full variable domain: GAGVSQSPSNKVTEKGKDVELRCDPISGHTALYWYRQSLGQGLEFLIYFQGNSAPDKSGLPSDRFSAERTGGSVSTLTIQRTQQEDSAVYLCASSLGQGVHEQYFGPGTRLTVT.

Here the CDR3 DNA reads TGTGCCAGCAGCCGGCGGGAAGGGACCGAAAAACTGTTTTTT. Its translation is CASSRREGTEKLFF. This rearrangement joins TRBV3-1 to TRBJ1-4; D may be TRBD1 (5 bases). Germline V gene sequence: CDR1 LGHDT, CDR2 YNNKEL (reference sequence). With 4 bases removed from V and 8 bases from J, the gap between germline ends came to 14 bases. CDR3 size: 14 residues.

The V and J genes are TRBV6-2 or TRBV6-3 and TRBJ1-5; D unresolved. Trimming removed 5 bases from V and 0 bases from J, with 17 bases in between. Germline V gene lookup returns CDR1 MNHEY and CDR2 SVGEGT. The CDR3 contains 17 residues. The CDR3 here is CASSLTELTYSNQPQHF. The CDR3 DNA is TGTGCCAGCAGTCTGACGGAACTAACTTATAGCAATCAGCCCCAGCATTTT.

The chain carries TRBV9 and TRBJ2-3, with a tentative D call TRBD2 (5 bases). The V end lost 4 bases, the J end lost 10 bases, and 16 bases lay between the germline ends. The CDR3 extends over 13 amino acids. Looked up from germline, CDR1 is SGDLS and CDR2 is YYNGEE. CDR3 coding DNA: TGTGCCAGCAGCCAACCCCCGGGGATGGCGCAGTATTTT. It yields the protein CASSQPPGMAQYF.

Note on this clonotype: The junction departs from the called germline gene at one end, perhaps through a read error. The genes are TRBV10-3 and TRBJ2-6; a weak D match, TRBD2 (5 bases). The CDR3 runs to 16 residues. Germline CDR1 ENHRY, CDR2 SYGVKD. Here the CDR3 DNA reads TGTGCCATCAATGAGGTCGGGAACTCTGGGGCCAACGTCCTGACTTTC. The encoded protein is CAINEVGNSGANVLTF.

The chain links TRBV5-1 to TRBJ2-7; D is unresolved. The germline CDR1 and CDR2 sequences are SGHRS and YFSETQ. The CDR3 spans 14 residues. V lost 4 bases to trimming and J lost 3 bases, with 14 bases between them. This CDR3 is CASSPYPSGYEQYF. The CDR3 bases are TGCGCCAGCAGCCCTTATCCTAGTGGCTACGAGCAGTACTTC.

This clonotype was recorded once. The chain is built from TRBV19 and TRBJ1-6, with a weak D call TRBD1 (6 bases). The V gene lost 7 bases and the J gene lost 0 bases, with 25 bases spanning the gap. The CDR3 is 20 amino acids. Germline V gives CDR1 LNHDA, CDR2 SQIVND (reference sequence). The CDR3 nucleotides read TGTGCCAGTACCCCAGCCTTGACAGGACCCCTCAGCTCCTATAATTCACCCCTCCACTTT. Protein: CASTPALTGPLSSYNSPLHF.